This TCR beta chain was captured by sequencing in a study of OX40 agonist ivuxolimab in advanced cancers. Study-level information: Aged roughly 23 to 79 with a mean of 60 years, they were approximately 80% male.

This clone was seen a handful of times. The assay was immunoSEQ multiplex PCR, and TCRdb's table has in-frame clones only and misses some. The data contain 20,000 to 25,000 clones, approximately 83% of them singletons. V was pared by 0 bases and J by 5 bases, with 12 bases between. Germline CDR1 reads SGDLS; CDR2 reads YYNGEE. CDR3 length equals 15 residues. Sequenced material: CD4+ or CD8+ T cells sorted from blood, taken in a trial of the OX40 agonist ivuxolimab. This receptor was taken from an adult with an advanced solid tumor such as melanoma, head and neck, liver or kidney cancer. The rearrangement joins TRBV9 to TRBJ2-1; D possibly uses TRBD1 or TRBD2 (5 bases each). For the CDR3, the DNA is TGTGCCAGCAGCGTAGGAGGGGCAGCGGACAATGAGCAGTTCTTC. It yields the protein CASSVGGAADNEQFF.